This paragraph reports one T cell receptor (beta chain). Its specificity is not known. These data originate in a study of T cell repertoires in cytomegalovirus infection. At the level of the study: As its CMV epitopes, the study selected recently identified HLA-C-restricted and well-studied HLA-B-restricted targets. Both a matching HLA type and CMV infection were indicated by public TCR beta signatures.

The study, taken as a whole, reports: Across the ex vivo response, the dominant clonotypes were HLA-C-restricted CMV-specific TCR beta clonotypes. Summed public TCR beta family frequency identified CMV carriers bearing the relevant HLA.

TCRdb analysed the reads with MiXCR anew, one entry per CDR3 protein. The data contain around 750,000 distinct CDR3 sequences, 32% of them singletons. This clonotype originated in a human donor in good health (CMV status not recorded). Some clones in this sample may be carry-over from other donors' samples. Sequenced here: cultured CD8+ T cells from PBMCs, sampled from culture after CMV antigen stimulation.

The CDR3 loop reads CASSYHPTGPYFYNEQFF. The DNA of the CDR3 is TGTGCCAGCAGTTACCATCCCACAGGACCCTATTTCTACAATGAGCAGTTCTTC. The chain links TRBV6-2 or TRBV6-3 to TRBJ2-1; a possible D gene is TRBD1 (5 bases). This CDR3 region has 18 residues. The germline gives CDR1 MNHEY, CDR2 SVGEGT. V was trimmed by 2 bases and J by 3 bases, leaving 20 bases between them.